Listed here are 26 T cell receptor beta chains from one sample, sequenced in a study of regulatory T cells in long-lasting Graves disease. Time point reported: persistent/refractory GD, antithyroid drugs over 5 years with positive TRAb. TCR sequences were obtained from RNA taken from PBMCs. According to the study, TCR beta libraries were built with iRepertoire HTBI primers and CDR3-region Arm-PCR. MiXCR was run by TCRdb on the multiplex PCR reads, yielding one entry per CDR3 protein. The table includes 300,000 to 350,000 distinct CDR3 sequences, 20% detected once. The material sequenced was peripheral blood mononuclear cells (PBMCs), taken when the disease was refractory, from a patient treated with antithyroid drugs. The origin of the receptors is a female donor with Graves disease.

There are many counts of this clonotype. The chain combines TRBV19 with TRBJ2-5; 9 bases match TRBD1. The CDR3 has 14 residues. The V gene end was trimmed by 6 bases and the J gene end by 4 bases; junction bases not matched to a gene: 6. Germline-derived CDR1 and CDR2 are LNHDA and SQIVND (reference sequence). CDR3 in amino acids: CASSRDRGIETQYF. CDR3 DNA: TGTGCCAGTAGCCGCGACAGGGGGATAGAGACCCAGTACTTC.

There are many counts of this clonotype. This sequence joins TRBV11-3 and TRBJ2-5; 11 bases fit TRBD2. The ends lost 2 bases at V and 3 bases at J; junction bases unmatched: 2. The CDR3 consists of 15 residues. Germline V gene data show CDR1 as SGHNT and CDR2 as YENEEA. CDR3 region: CASSLMGLAEETQYF. The CDR3 DNA follows: TGTGCCAGCAGCTTAATGGGACTAGCGGAAGAGACCCAGTACTTC.

This clonotype was counted ten times or more. This chain joins TRBV2 and TRBJ1-1, with D possibly TRBD1 on 6 matching bases. The CDR3 totals 14 residues. V lost 3 bases, J lost 1 base, and 9 bases lay in between. Germline V lookup: CDR1 SNHLY, CDR2 FYNNEI. The CDR3 protein is CASSEDSPNTEAFF. CDR3 DNA: TGTGCCAGCAGTGAGGACAGTCCGAACACTGAAGCTTTCTTT.

This clonotype was detected only a few times. This rearrangement joins TRBV7-9 to TRBJ1-3; D is possibly TRBD1 (5 bases). The germline V and J ends were trimmed by 5 bases and 0 bases, with 8 bases remaining between them. The CDR3 is made up of 14 amino acids. Germline V gene data show CDR1 as SEHNR and CDR2 as FQNEAQ (reference sequence). The CDR3 DNA follows: TGTGCCAGCAGCCGGGGGAGCTCTGGAAACACCATATATTTT. The encoded protein is CASSRGSSGNTIYF.

With regard to this clonotype: This may come from a read error, since a much larger clone is one base off. J is TRBJ1-2 and V is TRBV24-1; a weak D match, TRBD1 (6 bases). This CDR3 is 12 amino acids long. The germline gives CDR1 KGHDR, CDR2 SFDVKD. Trimming cost V 10 bases and J 4 bases, with 12 bases left between them. The chain's CDR3 is CATELDSYGYTF. The CDR3 DNA follows: TGTGCCACGGAGCTGGACAGCTATGGCTACACCTTC.

This clonotype was observed many times. This rearrangement joins TRBV6-2 or TRBV6-3 to TRBJ2-7, with 10 bases identical to TRBD2. The CDR3 contains 15 residues. Germline V gives CDR1 MNHEY, CDR2 SVGEGT. Trimming cost V 8 bases and J 2 bases; bases outside gene matches: 9. CDR3: CASRTLAGETYEQYF. The CDR3 DNA is TGTGCCAGCCGCACGCTAGCGGGAGAAACCTACGAGCAGTACTTC.

Concerning this clonotype itself: The junction departs from the called germline gene at one end, perhaps through a read error. The genes are TRBV5-1 and TRBJ1-2; 7 bases are shared with TRBD1. The germline gives CDR1 SGHRS, CDR2 YFSETQ. The CDR3 is 14 residues long. CDR3 nucleotide sequence: TGCGCCAGCGGCTTGGGACAGTTAAACTATGGCTACACCTTC. Encoded protein: CASGLGQLNYGYTF.

This clonotype has a count of ten or more. This CDR3 reads CASSSIGNTGELFF. The CDR3 DNA follows: TGTGCCAGCAGTTCCATAGGGAACACCGGGGAGCTGTTTTTT. This chain uses TRBV27 with TRBJ2-2; D unresolved. The V gene's germline CDR1 is MNHEY and CDR2 SMNVEV (reference sequence). This CDR3 spans 14 amino acids. The V end was cut by 4 bases, the J end by 1 base, with 7 bases between.

This clonotype was seen at least ten times. The rearrangement links TRBV7-9 to TRBJ2-7; no firm D call. The V end lost 5 bases, the J end lost 4 bases, and 15 bases lay between the germline ends. Germline V lookup: CDR1 SEHNR, CDR2 FQNEAQ (reference sequence). The CDR3 runs 14 residues. The CDR3 loop reads CASSPPRTGYEQYF. In DNA form, the CDR3 reads TGTGCCAGCAGCCCCCCTCGGACCGGTTACGAGCAGTACTTC.

This clonotype was seen a single time. J is TRBJ2-2 and V is TRBV6-2 or TRBV6-3, with 9 bases identical to TRBD2. V gave up 2 bases and J gave up 6 bases; unmatched junction bases: 1. The germline gives CDR1 MNHEY, CDR2 SVGEGT. The CDR3 is made up of 14 amino acids. DNA of the CDR3: TGTGCCAGCAGTTACGGCGGGAGGGCCGGGGAGCTGTTTTTT. It yields the protein CASSYGGRAGELFF.

This clonotype was detected ten times or more. This chain links TRBV6-2 or TRBV6-3 with TRBJ1-1; the D is unclear. The V end lost 5 bases, the J end lost 1 base, and 11 bases lay between the germline ends. The CDR3 consists of 14 residues. CDR1 is MNHEY, CDR2 SVGEGT, per germline. The CDR3 coding sequence is TGTGCCAGCAGTGAAGCAGGAGGGAACACTGAAGCTTTCTTT. Its protein is CASSEAGGNTEAFF.

This clonotype occurred many times. The chain recombines TRBV12-3 or TRBV12-4 with TRBJ1-1; no clear D gene. The V end lost 3 bases, the J end lost 3 bases, and 11 bases lay between the germline ends. There are 14 residues in the CDR3. CDR3 nucleotide sequence: TGTGCCAGCAGTTTCGGTGGGATCCACACTGAAGCTTTCTTT. Amino acids: CASSFGGIHTEAFF.

This clonotype was detected a few times. The chain's CDR3 is CASSFTGQGARNGYTF. The CDR3 bases are TGTGCCAGCAGCTTCACGGGACAGGGGGCGAGAAATGGCTACACCTTC. J is TRBJ1-2 and V is TRBV7-9, with TRBD1 matching 12 bases. V gave up 3 bases and J gave up 6 bases; unmatched junction bases: 8. This CDR3 comprises 16 residues. In germline, CDR1 is SEHNR, CDR2 FQNEAQ (reference sequence).

This clonotype appeared many times. The chain carries TRBV6-1 and TRBJ1-4; 7 nucleotides match TRBD1. The CDR3 is made up of 15 amino acids. Germline-derived CDR1 and CDR2 are MNHNS and SASEGT. Trimming removed 6 bases from V and 2 bases from J; junction bases left unmatched: 6. The CDR3 protein is CASRTGMRTNEKLFF. Here the CDR3 DNA reads TGTGCCAGCAGGACAGGGATGCGGACTAATGAAAAACTGTTTTTT.

Points on this clonotype: It may be a read error: a sequence one base away is much more abundant. The chain has TRBV7-2 and TRBJ1-2; the match to TRBD1 covers 9 bases. Germline trimming cut 3 bases from V and 7 bases from J; bases unmatched to any gene: 3. The CDR3 has 13 residues. The V gene's germline CDR1 is SGHTA and CDR2 FQGNSA. The CDR3 is CASSLDRGAGYTF. CDR3 nucleotides: TGTGCCAGCAGCTTGGACAGGGGAGCTGGCTACACCTTC.

There are a few counts of this clonotype. One junction end does not reproduce the germline sequence, and a read error may be involved. The rearrangement links TRBV28 to TRBJ1-2, with TRBD1 matching 7 bases. Germline-derived CDR1 and CDR2 are MDHEN and SYDVKM. The CDR3 is made up of 14 amino acids. The DNA for the CDR3 is TGTGCCAGCAGTCCCCGGACAGGAGGCTATGACTACACCTTC. Translation gives CASSPRTGGYDYTF.

In its sample, this clonotype was seen many times. This chain connects TRBV27 to TRBJ2-7; D possibly corresponds to TRBD2 (6 bases). The CDR3 consists of 13 residues. Trimming stripped 3 bases from V and 4 bases from J, with 10 bases between. Germline V CDR1 and CDR2: MNHEY, SMNVEV (reference sequence). The CDR3 region has the DNA TGTGCCAGCAGTTTCGGGCTAGCGTACGAGCAGTACTTC. Protein: CASSFGLAYEQYF.

In regard to this clonotype: This may stem from a read error, because a much larger clone lies one nucleotide away. V and J are TRBV6-1 and TRBJ2-2; D unclear. Germline CDR1 MNHNS, CDR2 SASEGT. Trimming stripped 4 bases from V and 2 bases from J, with 5 bases between. The CDR3 runs to 13 residues. In nucleotides, the CDR3 is TGTGCCAGCAGTGGTAGAAACACCGGGGAGCTGTTTTTT. Its translation is CASSGRNTGELFF.

This clonotype appeared a few times. The V call is TRBV4-2, the J call TRBJ2-7, with a weak D call TRBD1 (5 bases). CDR1 and CDR2 (germline): LGHNA, YNFKEQ. The V and J ends lost 1 base and 2 bases respectively, with 15 bases between them. The CDR3 is 16 residues long. DNA of the CDR3: TGTGCCAGCAGCCAAGTATCGGCGCAGGGCACCTACGAGCAGTACTTC. Translated, it gives CASSQVSAQGTYEQYF.

In its sample, this clonotype was seen many times. The rearrangement joins TRBV9 to TRBJ1-1, with TRBD1 as a possible D gene (6 bases). This CDR3 is built from 12 residues. The germline CDR1 and CDR2 sequences are SGDLS and YYNGEE. Trimming stripped 5 bases from V and 5 bases from J, with 10 bases between. CDR3: CASSRGGTEAFF. The CDR3 DNA follows: TGTGCCAGCAGTAGGGGGGGGACTGAAGCTTTCTTT.

This clonotype turned up a few times. CDR3 in amino acids: CASSLEAGGHYEQYF. The CDR3 DNA sequence: TGTGCCAGCAGCTTAGAGGCAGGGGGTCACTACGAGCAGTACTTC. The V gene is TRBV7-2, the J gene TRBJ2-7, with 7 bases fitting TRBD1. Germline values: CDR1 SGHTA, CDR2 FQGNSA. The CDR3 runs 15 residues. Trimming cost V 1 base and J 3 bases; bases outside gene matches: 6.

V and J are TRBV9 and TRBJ2-2; TRBD2 aligns across 8 bases. The CDR3 consists of 17 residues. Unmatched junction bases numbered 10, after V lost 3 bases and J lost 3 bases. Germline CDR1 SGDLS, CDR2 YYNGEE. Here the CDR3 DNA reads TGTGCCAGCAGCGCACGGGGGGGCTTATTGGACACCGGGGAGCTGTTTTTT. Residues: CASSARGGLLDTGELFF.

This clonotype was found many times. The chain carries TRBV29-1 and TRBJ2-7, with a possible D match to TRBD2 (5 bases). V was trimmed by 4 bases and J by 5 bases, leaving 15 bases between them. Per the germline V gene, CDR1 is SQVTM and CDR2 is ANQGSEA. The CDR3 consists of 13 residues. CDR3 bases: TGCAGCGTTGGGACTGGGATCATGGACGAGCAGTACTTC. It yields the protein CSVGTGIMDEQYF.

As for this clonotype: A far larger clone is only one base removed, so a read error is likely. The CDR3 DNA sequence: TGTGCCAGCAGTTATTCCGGACAGGACTATGGCTACACCTTC. It translates to CASSYSGQDYGYTF. V and J are TRBV6-9 and TRBJ1-2; TRBD1 aligns across 7 bases. Losses at the gene ends were 0 bases for V and 3 bases for J; bases not matched to a gene: 1. There are 14 residues in the CDR3. Germline CDR1 MNHGY, CDR2 SVAAGI.

This chain joins TRBV3-1 and TRBJ1-4, with D perhaps TRBD1 (6 bases). The ends were cut back, 1 base at V and 3 bases at J, with 12 bases in the middle. Germline CDR1 LGHDT, CDR2 YNNKEL (reference sequence). The CDR3 covers 16 residues. CDR3 loop: CASSQVLTGANEKLFF. CDR3 DNA: TGTGCCAGCAGCCAAGTGTTGACAGGTGCTAATGAAAAACTGTTTTTT.

V gene TRBV4-2 combines with J gene TRBJ1-5; weak D call: TRBD1 (6 bases). V lost 2 bases to trimming and J lost 7 bases, with 9 bases between them. The CDR3 is made up of 13 amino acids. The germline V gene encodes CDR1 LGHNA and CDR2 YNFKEQ. CDR3 bases: TGTGCCAGCAGCCAAACAGGGTTACAGCCCCAGCATTTT. It specifies CASSQTGLQPQHF.